These 25 T cell receptor beta chains were all obtained from the same sample, sequenced in a study of T cells after posttransplantation cyclophosphamide. Repertoires were generated with immunoSEQ multiplex PCR, while TCRdb's copy carries only in-frame clones and drops some. The specimen has about 24,000 clones, none found just once. The material sequenced was PBMCs. These TCRs come from a woman in her 50s in good health, CMV-negative, and a related stem cell transplant donor.

This clone has a count of ten or more. The rearrangement links TRBV28 to TRBJ2-1; 14 nucleotides line up with TRBD2. Germline V gene data show CDR1 as MDHEN and CDR2 as SYDVKM. The J segment lost 7 bases and the V segment lost 5 bases, leaving 4 bases of the junction unmatched. This CDR3 contains 15 residues. DNA for the CDR3: TGTGCCAGCAGTAACGGACTAGCGGGAGGAAATGAGCAGTTCTTC. Encoded protein: CASSNGLAGGNEQFF.

This clone was counted ten times or more. The chain uses TRBV4-1 and TRBJ2-2; the match to TRBD1 covers 12 bases. There are 21 residues in the CDR3. Losses at the gene ends were 0 bases for V and 1 base for J; bases not matched to a gene: 12. Germline-derived CDR1 and CDR2 are MGHRA and YSYEKL. Written as DNA, the CDR3 is TGCGCCAGCAGCCAAGACCTTGAAGGGACAGGGGGCGTCGGGAACACCGGGGAGCTGTTTTTT. It translates to CASSQDLEGTGGVGNTGELFF.

This clone was observed at least ten times. The CDR3 here is CASSLGDRGHEQYF. CDR3 in DNA: TGTGCCAGCAGCTTAGGGGACAGGGGACACGAGCAGTACTTC. The chain couples TRBV13 to TRBJ2-7; 9 bases are shared with TRBD1. Germline values: CDR1 PRHDT, CDR2 FYEKMQ (reference sequence). V gave up 0 bases and J gave up 5 bases; unmatched junction bases: 2. This CDR3 region has 14 residues.

This clone was seen at least ten times. V and J are TRBV9 and TRBJ1-3; no definite D call. The length of the CDR3 is 16 residues. Germline V CDR1 and CDR2: SGDLS, YYNGEE. V dropped 3 bases and J dropped 3 bases, with 16 bases sitting between them. CDR3 coding DNA: TGTGCCAGCAGCGAACTGGGCCATACGCTTGGAAACACCATATATTTT. It translates to CASSELGHTLGNTIYF.

This clone was detected a few times. The rearrangement links TRBV7-9 to TRBJ2-5, with 8 bases aligning to TRBD1. The DNA end is more similar to TRBJ2-7, so the J call may be wrong. This CDR3 contains 14 residues. Germline V lookup: CDR1 SEHNR, CDR2 FQNEAQ (reference sequence). This CDR3 reads CASSFRDRGHEQYF. CDR3 sequence (DNA): TGTGCCAGCAGCTTTCGCGACAGGGGCCACGAGCAGTACTTC.

In its sample, this clone was seen many times. CDR3 region: CASRSGGATDTQYF. Here the CDR3 DNA reads TGTGCCAGCAGAAGCGGGGGGGCCACAGATACGCAGTATTTT. J is TRBJ2-3 and V is TRBV7-3, with 10 bases that match TRBD2. Trimming at V came to 6 bases and at J to 2 bases, leaving 2 bases not matched to a gene. CDR3 length: 14 amino acids. The germline V gene has CDR1 SGHTA and CDR2 FQGTGA.

This clone was observed at least ten times. The V gene is TRBV5-1, the J gene TRBJ1-2; D not certain. The germline gives CDR1 SGHRS, CDR2 YFSETQ. The CDR3 spans 15 residues. V was pared by 3 bases and J by 0 bases, with 12 bases between. The CDR3 region is CASSSRFGTNYGYTF. The CDR3 region has the DNA TGCGCCAGCAGCTCAAGATTCGGGACTAACTATGGCTACACCTTC.

In this sample, this clone turned up many times. The gene calls are TRBV19 and TRBJ2-5, with a weak D call TRBD2 (6 bases). The CDR3 is 15 amino acids. The V end was cut by 3 bases, the J end by 3 bases, with 14 bases between. Germline CDR1 reads LNHDA; CDR2 reads SQIVND (reference sequence). As DNA, the CDR3 is TGTGCCAGTAGTATTGGATGGGCGGGGAAAGAGACCCAGTACTTC. Its translation is CASSIGWAGKETQYF.

This clone showed up many times. The chain's CDR3 is CASSLEVAGNTGELFF. The CDR3 nucleotides read TGCGCCAGCAGCTTGGAGGTAGCGGGAAACACCGGGGAGCTGTTTTTT. The chain recombines TRBV5-1 with TRBJ2-2, with 8 bases lining up with TRBD2. Germline V lookup: CDR1 SGHRS, CDR2 YFSETQ. The CDR3 consists of 16 residues. Trimming took 0 bases from V and 2 from J; bases not matched to a gene: 3.

This clone was picked up many times. This chain connects TRBV18 to TRBJ2-1; 9 bases are shared with TRBD1. The CDR3 spans 13 residues. V trimming: 9 bases; J trimming: 5 bases; junction bases outside the gene matches: 5. Germline V gives CDR1 KGHSH, CDR2 LQKENI. The chain's CDR3 is CASTGQGHNEQFF. The CDR3 DNA sequence: TGTGCCAGTACGGGACAGGGTCACAATGAGCAGTTCTTC.

This clone was counted many times. This chain uses TRBV7-2 with TRBJ2-3; 7 nucleotides agree with TRBD2. The CDR3 has 15 amino acids. CDR1 SGHTA and CDR2 FQGNSA come from the germline V gene. The V segment lost 5 bases and the J segment 6 bases; nucleotides outside the gene matches: 11. CDR3 in DNA: TGTGCCAGCAGCCCGTTGGGGGGGGGTGGGGATACGCAGTATTTT. Translating gives CASSPLGGGGDTQYF.

In this sample, this clone turned up many times. The J gene is TRBJ2-7, the V gene TRBV6-4; the D gene is possibly TRBD1 (6 bases). The length of the CDR3 is 17 residues. Germline-derived CDR1 and CDR2 are MRHNA and SNTAGT. Trimming removed 0 bases from V and 1 base from J, with 16 bases in between. The CDR3 spells CASSDSKTGFSSYEQYF. The CDR3 DNA reads TGTGCCAGCAGTGACTCAAAAACAGGGTTCTCTTCCTACGAGCAGTACTTC.

In its sample, this clone was seen many times. The CDR3 nucleotides read TGTGCCAGCAGCTTAGATGAGTCTTTAACAGATACGCAGTATTTT. It specifies CASSLDESLTDTQYF. The chain recombines TRBV11-2 with TRBJ2-3; unclear D gene. V dropped 0 bases and J dropped 3 bases, with 10 bases sitting between them. Germline V gene lookup returns CDR1 SGHAT and CDR2 FQNNGV. The CDR3 loop spans 15 amino acids.

This clone has just a few counts. The same CDR3 is also encoded by other DNA sequences in this sample. The rearrangement joins TRBV4-3 to TRBJ2-2; the match to TRBD2 covers 9 bases. V lost 3 bases, J lost 7 bases, and 15 bases stayed unmatched. Germline V CDR1 and CDR2: LGHNA, YSLEER. The CDR3 contains 18 residues. CDR3 bases: TGCGCCAGCAGCCAGGGACTGGCGGGGGGGCCGCGTGGCGGGGAGCTGTTTTTT. It yields the protein CASSQGLAGGPRGGELFF.

There are many counts of this clone. The chain uses TRBV19 and TRBJ2-3, with 7 bases lining up with TRBD1. This CDR3 is built from 14 residues. The J segment lost 2 bases and the V segment lost 9 bases, leaving 8 bases of the junction unmatched. The germline gives CDR1 LNHDA, CDR2 SQIVND (reference sequence). The CDR3 protein is CASGDSGITDTQYF. For the CDR3, the DNA is TGTGCCAGCGGGGACAGTGGGATCACAGATACGCAGTATTTT.

This clone was picked up many times. The V and J genes are TRBV11-2 and TRBJ2-2, with a possible D match to TRBD1 (6 bases). With 2 bases removed from V and 6 bases from J, the gap between germline ends came to 13 bases. Germline assignment: CDR1 SGHAT and CDR2 FQNNGV. The CDR3 covers 15 residues. Written as DNA, the CDR3 is TGTGCCAGCAGCTTACAGGGGAGAGAATCCGGGGAGCTGTTTTTT. The encoded protein is CASSLQGRESGELFF.

This clone has at least ten counts. The V call is TRBV27, the J call TRBJ2-3; TRBD2 agrees at 11 bases. Trimming at V came to 3 bases and at J to 6 bases, leaving 5 bases not matched to a gene. The CDR3 sequence is 15 residues long. Looked up from germline, CDR1 is MNHEY and CDR2 is SMNVEV (reference sequence). CDR3 amino acids: CASSLALAGDDTQYF. DNA of the CDR3: TGTGCCAGCAGTTTGGCACTAGCGGGAGACGATACGCAGTATTTT.

This clone has at least ten counts. The chain is built from TRBV6-5 and TRBJ2-1; the D gene is possibly TRBD1 (5 bases). Trimming took 6 bases from V and 3 from J, leaving 9 bases between them. The CDR3 sequence is 13 residues long. In germline, CDR1 is MNHEY, CDR2 SVGAGI. CDR3 nucleotides: TGTGCCAGCAGGCCTAGGGGCTACAATGAGCAGTTCTTC. It codes for CASRPRGYNEQFF.

This clone was recorded many times. The V call is TRBV6-1, the J call TRBJ2-1; no firm D call. V was cut by 1 base and J by 12 bases, with 16 bases left in between. The length of the CDR3 is 14 residues. Germline V gene sequence: CDR1 MNHNS, CDR2 SASEGT. The CDR3 sequence is CASSEGSDWLRQFF. DNA of the CDR3: TGTGCCAGCAGTGAAGGTTCCGACTGGCTTAGGCAGTTCTTC.

This clone has ten or more counts. The CDR3 region is CASSHRTGRFYGYGYTF. In DNA form, the CDR3 reads TGTGCCAGCAGTCATCGGACAGGACGTTTTTATGGCTATGGCTACACCTTC. The chain couples TRBV25-1 to TRBJ1-2; TRBD1 agrees at 7 bases. CDR1 MGHDK and CDR2 SYGVNS come from the germline V gene. This CDR3 is 17 amino acids long. Trimming took 5 bases from V and 4 from J; bases not matched to a gene: 16.

This clone was counted many times. This CDR3 is CASRNRAGQPQHF. The CDR3 DNA follows: TGTGCCAGCAGGAACAGGGCTGGTCAGCCCCAGCATTTT. The chain recombines TRBV6-6 with TRBJ1-5; D is perhaps TRBD1 (6 bases). From germline, CDR1 is MNHNY and CDR2 SVGAGI (reference sequence). V was shortened by 6 bases and J by 6 bases, with 12 bases between the two germline ends. This CDR3 is 13 amino acids long.

This clone was detected many times. The chain is built from TRBV10-2 and TRBJ1-5; 7 nucleotides match TRBD1. The germline gives CDR1 WSHSY, CDR2 SAAADI. The CDR3 has 15 residues. After removal of 6 bases from V and 2 bases from J, the junction contained 7 bases not matched to a gene. DNA for the CDR3: TGCGCCAGCAGCACAGGGGTAAGGGGCAATCAGCCCCAGCATTTT. This translates into CASSTGVRGNQPQHF.

This clone was observed at least ten times. This chain links TRBV7-2 with TRBJ2-3; weak D call: TRBD1 (5 bases). Germline V lookup: CDR1 SGHTA, CDR2 FQGNSA. Trimming removed 1 base from V and 2 bases from J, with 16 bases in between. The CDR3 has 17 amino acids. The CDR3 sequence is CASSLVQGITITDTQYF. CDR3 nucleotide sequence: TGTGCCAGCAGCTTAGTCCAGGGTATAACAATCACAGATACGCAGTATTTT.

This clone has at least ten counts. The CDR3 protein is CASSAQGGAASRGYTF. CDR3 DNA: TGTGCCAGCAGCGCCCAAGGGGGGGCAGCTTCGCGTGGCTACACCTTC. The chain couples TRBV7-8 to TRBJ1-2; perhaps TRBD1 as D (6 bases). The CDR3 contains 16 residues. Germline CDR1 SGHVS, CDR2 FQNEAQ. The ends were cut back, 5 bases at V and 7 bases at J, with 23 bases in the middle.

This clone was counted ten times or more. The chain has TRBV6-4 and TRBJ2-1, with 11 positions matching TRBD2. This CDR3 contains 14 residues. The V and J ends lost 3 bases and 8 bases, in that order; junction bases with no gene match: 3. Germline V CDR1 and CDR2: MRHNA, SNTAGT. CDR3 region: CASSELAGGDEQFF. The CDR3 region has the DNA TGTGCCAGCAGTGAGCTAGCGGGAGGTGATGAGCAGTTCTTC.